Listed below are T cell receptor beta chains from one sample, sequenced in a study of identical twins. TCRdb ran MiXCR on the 5' RACE reads and lists one entry per CDR3 protein. The table shows a few hundred thousand distinct CDR3 sequences, with 12% occurring only once. Separately, the same data were catalogued under a study of yellow fever vaccine responses in identical twins.

Sequenced material: memory (CD45RO+) T cells sorted from blood. The receptors originated from a woman younger than 30 in good health. Both conserved end residues are part of each CDR3. Clone size appears in some rows only: once, few, many, or a class for an expanded clone.

v_call: TRBV3-1
clone_size: many
cdr3_aa: CASSQPGLAGWHF

v_call: TRBV29-1
clone_size: many
cdr3_aa: CSVMTSGSFDEQFF

v_call: TRBV5-1
clone_size: few
cdr3_aa: CASSFQGGREQYF

v_call: TRBV7-2
clone_size: many
cdr3_aa: CASSNTLAGYNEQFF

v_call: TRBV7-9
clone_size: few
cdr3_aa: CASSSSGSGYEQYF

v_call: TRBV30
clone_size: NA
cdr3_aa: CAWRADSMNTEAFF

v_call: TRBV6-5
clone_size: few
cdr3_aa: CASSYSGLNYGYTF

v_call: TRBV6-2/TRBV6-3
clone_size: NA
cdr3_aa: CASSYRGDSPLHF

v_call: TRBV20-1
clone_size: NA
cdr3_aa: CSASGGNPNTGELFF

v_call: TRBV20-1
clone_size: NA
cdr3_aa: CSARVFPGGDTDTQYF

v_call: TRBV10-3
clone_size: many
cdr3_aa: CAISEAGTGNTGELFF

v_call: TRBV5-8
clone_size: few
cdr3_aa: CASSPLGGGETQYF

v_call: TRBV18
clone_size: NA
cdr3_aa: CASSELDQETQYF

v_call: TRBV6-5
clone_size: few
cdr3_aa: CASSYRDRSQETQYF

v_call: TRBV7-8
clone_size: NA
cdr3_aa: CASSLRTSGSISYNEQFF

v_call: TRBV27
clone_size: many
cdr3_aa: CASSFERENYNEQFF

v_call: TRBV15
clone_size: NA
cdr3_aa: CATSRGSGSGANVLTF

v_call: TRBV24-1
clone_size: few
cdr3_aa: CATSGVGQGTDTQYF

v_call: TRBV12-3/TRBV12-4
clone_size: many
cdr3_aa: CASSLESPGPGELFF

v_call: TRBV6-5
clone_size: NA
cdr3_aa: CASSYPANNQPQHF

v_call: TRBV4-3
clone_size: few
cdr3_aa: CASSRTKGLAVLEQFF

v_call: TRBV4-2
clone_size: few
cdr3_aa: CASSQETGGSGNTIYF

v_call: TRBV20-1
clone_size: few
cdr3_aa: CSARDLDSTLDNEQFF

v_call: TRBV6-1
clone_size: many
cdr3_aa: CASSEARVISEEYF

v_call: TRBV4-1
clone_size: many
cdr3_aa: CASSQVDMGLIIGQYF

v_call: TRBV10-3
clone_size: NA
cdr3_aa: CAISGGQVNTDTQYF

v_call: TRBV28
clone_size: NA
cdr3_aa: CASSLTGASTDTQYF

v_call: TRBV4-3
clone_size: NA
cdr3_aa: CASSPLAGGDEQFF

v_call: TRBV20-1
clone_size: few
cdr3_aa: CSAKPQRPGQGDVNEQFF